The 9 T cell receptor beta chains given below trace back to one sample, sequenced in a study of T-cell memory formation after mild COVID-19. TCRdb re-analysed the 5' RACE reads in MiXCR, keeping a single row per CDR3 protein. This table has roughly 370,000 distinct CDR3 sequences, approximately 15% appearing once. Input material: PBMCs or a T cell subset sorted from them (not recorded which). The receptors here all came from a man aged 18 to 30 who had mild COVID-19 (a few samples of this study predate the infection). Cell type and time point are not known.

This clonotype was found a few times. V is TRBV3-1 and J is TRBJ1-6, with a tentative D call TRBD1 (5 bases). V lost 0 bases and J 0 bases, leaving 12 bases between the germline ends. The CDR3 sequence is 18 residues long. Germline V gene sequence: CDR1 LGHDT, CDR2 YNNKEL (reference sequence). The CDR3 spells CASSQDLGASSYNSPLHF. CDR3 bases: TGTGCCAGCAGCCAAGATCTAGGGGCTAGCTCCTATAATTCACCCCTCCACTTT.

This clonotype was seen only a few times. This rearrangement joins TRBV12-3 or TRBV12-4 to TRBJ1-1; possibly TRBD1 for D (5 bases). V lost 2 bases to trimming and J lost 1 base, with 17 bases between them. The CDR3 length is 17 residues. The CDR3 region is CASSLPFGGGWNTEAFF. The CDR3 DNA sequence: TGTGCCAGCAGTTTACCTTTCGGGGGGGGATGGAACACTGAAGCTTTCTTT.

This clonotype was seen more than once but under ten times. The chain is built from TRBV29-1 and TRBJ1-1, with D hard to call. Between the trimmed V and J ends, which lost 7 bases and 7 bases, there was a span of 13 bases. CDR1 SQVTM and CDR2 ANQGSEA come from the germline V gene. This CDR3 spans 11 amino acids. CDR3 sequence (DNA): TGCAGCGGATATGTTTGGCTTGAAGCTTTCTTT. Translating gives CSGYVWLEAFF.

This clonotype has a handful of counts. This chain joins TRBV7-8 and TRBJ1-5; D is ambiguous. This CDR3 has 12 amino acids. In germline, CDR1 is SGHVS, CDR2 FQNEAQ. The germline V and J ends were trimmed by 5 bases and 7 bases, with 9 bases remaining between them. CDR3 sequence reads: CASSKSDQPQHF. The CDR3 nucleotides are TGTGCCAGCAGCAAAAGCGACCAGCCCCAGCATTTT.

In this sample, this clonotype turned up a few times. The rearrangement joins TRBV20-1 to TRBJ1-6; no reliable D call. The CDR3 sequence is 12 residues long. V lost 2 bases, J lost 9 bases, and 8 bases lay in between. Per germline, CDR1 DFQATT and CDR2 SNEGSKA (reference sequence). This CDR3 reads CSARSEGSPLHF. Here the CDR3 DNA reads TGCAGTGCTAGATCTGAGGGTTCACCCCTCCACTTT.

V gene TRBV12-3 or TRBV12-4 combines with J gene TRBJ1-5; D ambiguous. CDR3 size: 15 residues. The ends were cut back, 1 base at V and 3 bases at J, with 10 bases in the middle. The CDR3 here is CASSLVAASNQPQHF. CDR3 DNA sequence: TGTGCCAGCAGTTTAGTCGCTGCGTCCAATCAGCCCCAGCATTTT.

The CDR3 loop is CSATQGPGGTEAFF. In nucleotides, the CDR3 is TGCAGTGCTACACAGGGACCGGGGGGCACTGAAGCTTTCTTT. V and J are TRBV20-1 and TRBJ1-1; D perhaps matches TRBD1 (6 bases). With 4 bases removed from V and 4 bases from J, the gap between germline ends came to 16 bases. The CDR3 is made up of 14 amino acids. Germline loops: CDR1 DFQATT, CDR2 SNEGSKA (reference sequence).

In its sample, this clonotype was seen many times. DNA of the CDR3: TGCAGTGCTAGAGATCCTGCCCGTGACGATACGCAGTATTTT. It translates to CSARDPARDDTQYF. The chain recombines TRBV20-1 with TRBJ2-3, with D unclear. V dropped 0 bases and J dropped 6 bases, with 13 bases sitting between them. CDR1 DFQATT and CDR2 SNEGSKA come from the germline V gene (reference sequence). CDR3 size: 14 residues.

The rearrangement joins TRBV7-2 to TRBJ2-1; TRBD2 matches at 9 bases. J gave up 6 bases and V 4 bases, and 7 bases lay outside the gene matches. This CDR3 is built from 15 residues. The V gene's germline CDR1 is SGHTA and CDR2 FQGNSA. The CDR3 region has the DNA TGTGCCAGCAGCTCAGGCGGGGGGGAGTTCAATGAGCAGTTCTTC. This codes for CASSSGGGEFNEQFF. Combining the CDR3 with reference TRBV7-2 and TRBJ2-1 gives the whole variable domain GAGVSQSPSNKVTEKGKDVELRCDPISGHTALYWYRQSLGQGLEFLIYFQGNSAPDKSGLPSDRFSAERTGGSVSTLTIQRTQQEDSAVYLCASSSGGGEFNEQFFGPGTRLTVL.